Following are 30 T cell receptor beta chains from one sample sequenced in a study of OX40 agonist ivuxolimab in advanced cancers. Assay used: immunoSEQ multiplex PCR; TCRdb lists only in-frame clones, some missing. Altogether about 40,000 clones are present, approximately 88% being singletons, with the ten largest covering over 20%. Sequences were derived from CD4+ or CD8+ T cells sorted from blood, sampled in a trial of the OX40 agonist ivuxolimab. The receptors originated from an adult with an advanced solid tumor such as melanoma, head and neck, liver or kidney cancer.

The chain recombines TRBV18 with TRBJ1-1, with D maybe TRBD1 (5 bases). Per germline, CDR1 KGHSH and CDR2 LQKENI. The CDR3 totals 18 residues. V lost 6 bases and J 0 bases, leaving 23 bases between the germline ends. The DNA of the CDR3 is TGTGCCAGCTCGGAGTTTTGGAGGGGATGGTTGGTGAACACTGAAGCTTTCTTT. This encodes CASSEFWRGWLVNTEAFF.

By share, this clone ranks as medium-sized (0.01 to 0.1%). V gene TRBV6-1 combines with J gene TRBJ2-6; D may be TRBD2 (5 bases). The V gene's germline CDR1 is MNHNS and CDR2 SASEGT. The CDR3 spans 15 residues. V was pared by 3 bases and J by 4 bases, with 10 bases between. DNA of the CDR3: TGTGCCAGCAGTGAGTCGGAGGAAGGGGCCAACGTCCTGACTTTC. Translating gives CASSESEEGANVLTF.

V is TRBV6-6 and J is TRBJ1-3, with 11 bases that match TRBD1. Trimming at V came to 6 bases and at J to 2 bases, leaving 6 bases not matched to a gene. Germline loops: CDR1 MNHNY, CDR2 SVGAGI (reference sequence). There are 16 residues in the CDR3. The CDR3 region is CASSGTGGTAGNTIYF. CDR3 DNA: TGTGCCAGCAGCGGGACAGGGGGGACTGCTGGAAACACCATATATTTT.

The V call is TRBV7-6, the J call TRBJ2-1; TRBD2 aligns across 10 bases. V trimming: 4 bases; J trimming: 8 bases; junction bases outside the gene matches: 5. Germline loops: CDR1 SGHVS, CDR2 FNYEAQ. The CDR3 is 14 amino acids. CDR3 bases: TGTGCCAGCAGCTCTAGCGGGAGACCCGATGAGCAGTTCTTC. The encoded protein is CASSSSGRPDEQFF.

The gene calls are TRBV2 and TRBJ2-1; TRBD1 is a possible D gene (6 bases). The germline V gene has CDR1 SNHLY and CDR2 FYNNEI. The CDR3 spans 15 residues. Trimming left V 8 bases short and J 9 bases short, with 23 bases between. The CDR3 loop reads CASLVRGHIALEQFF. CDR3 DNA: TGTGCCAGCTTGGTCAGGGGACACATCGCCCTTGAGCAGTTCTTC.

This clone was counted a single time. The genes are TRBV7-9 and TRBJ2-2; 7 positions agree with TRBD1. Germline trimming cut 7 bases from V and 0 bases from J; bases unmatched to any gene: 8. The CDR3 length is 16 residues. Germline V gene data show CDR1 as SEHNR and CDR2 as FQNEAQ (reference sequence). The CDR3 reads CASTSLGQSNTGELFF. The DNA of the CDR3 is TGTGCCAGCACCAGCCTGGGACAGTCGAACACCGGGGAGCTGTTTTTT.

The chain combines TRBV28 with TRBJ1-2; D is perhaps TRBD1 (6 bases). CDR3 size: 14 residues. The V gene's germline CDR1 is MDHEN and CDR2 SYDVKM. Trimming stripped 6 bases from V and 0 bases from J, with 11 bases between. The CDR3 nucleotides are TGTGCCAGCAGCACAGGGACCGCTAACTATGGCTACACCTTC. Protein: CASSTGTANYGYTF.

The chain combines TRBV7-2 with TRBJ2-7; 11 bases map to TRBD2. CDR1 is SGHTA and CDR2 is FQGNSA in the germline V gene. This CDR3 has 17 amino acids. V shed 1 base, J shed 4 bases, and the junction held 9 bases outside the gene matches. The CDR3 DNA follows: TGTGCCAGCAGCTTAGTGCTTGCGGTAGCGGGAGGGTACGAGCAGTACTTC. This codes for CASSLVLAVAGGYEQYF. Complete variable domain (other parts from reference TRBV7-2 and TRBJ2-7): GAGVSQSPSNKVTEKGKDVELRCDPISGHTALYWYRQSLGQGLEFLIYFQGNSAPDKSGLPSDRFSAERTGGSVSTLTIQRTQQEDSAVYLCASSLVLAVAGGYEQYFGPGTRLTVT.

The chain combines TRBV7-9 with TRBJ1-1; possible D gene TRBD1, 5 bases. CDR1 is SEHNR, CDR2 FQNEAQ, per germline (reference sequence). The CDR3 loop spans 15 amino acids. Trimming stripped 3 bases from V and 5 bases from J, with 16 bases between. CDR3 nucleotide sequence: TGTGCCAGCAGCTTGGGAACAGGTCCCTTTACTGAAGCTTTCTTT. Amino acid sequence: CASSLGTGPFTEAFF. Together with reference TRBV7-9 and TRBJ1-1, the CDR3 gives the full variable domain: DTGVSQNPRHKITKRGQNVTFRCDPISEHNRLYWYRQTLGQGPEFLTYFQNEAQLEKSRLLSDRFSAERPKGSFSTLEIQRTEQGDSAMYLCASSLGTGPFTEAFFGQGTRLTVV.

The chain combines TRBV11-2 with TRBJ2-7, with TRBD2 identical over 9 bases. Germline CDR1 and CDR2: SGHAT and FQNNGV. J gave up 7 bases and V 1 base, and 5 bases lay outside the gene matches. The CDR3 contains 14 residues. The CDR3 nucleotides are TGTGCCAGCAGCTTAGTGGTAGCGGGAGATGAGCAGTACTTC. This codes for CASSLVVAGDEQYF.

This clone was seen a single time. The chain links TRBV6-5 to TRBJ2-1; D remains ambiguous. Trimming shortened V by 7 bases and J by 8 bases, and 12 bases separated the two germline ends. Germline V CDR1 and CDR2: MNHEY, SVGAGI. This CDR3 region has 12 residues. DNA of the CDR3: TGTGCCAGCAAGGTTGGTGCCGATGAGCAGTTCTTC. Amino acids: CASKVGADEQFF.

The CDR3 loop is CAWTPTGSGNTIYF. CDR3 in DNA: TGTGCCTGGACCCCTACAGGATCTGGAAACACCATATATTTT. The V call is TRBV30, the J call TRBJ1-3; maybe TRBD1 (5 bases). This CDR3 has 14 amino acids. Germline V gene lookup returns CDR1 GTSNPN and CDR2 SVGIG (reference sequence). The V gene lost 4 bases and the J gene lost 1 base, with 11 bases spanning the gap.

The CDR3 is CASSLTSGSQETQYF. CDR3 DNA: TGTGCCAGCAGCCTTACTAGCGGATCCCAAGAGACCCAGTACTTC. The J gene is TRBJ2-5, the V gene TRBV6-4; TRBD2 matches at 8 bases. The CDR3 is 15 residues long. Germline values: CDR1 MRHNA, CDR2 SNTAGT. J gave up 1 base and V 6 bases, and 7 bases lay outside the gene matches.

CDR3 sequence reads: CASSLYGAAQYF. CDR3 nucleotide sequence: TGTGCCAGCAGCCTTTATGGGGCGGCCCAGTACTTC. V is TRBV13 and J is TRBJ2-5, with a tentative D call TRBD1 (5 bases). The CDR3 loop spans 12 amino acids. Between the trimmed V and J ends, which lost 5 bases and 9 bases, there was a span of 13 bases. Germline values: CDR1 PRHDT, CDR2 FYEKMQ (reference sequence).

The gene calls are TRBV4-1 and TRBJ1-5; TRBD1 is a possible D gene (6 bases). CDR1 and CDR2 (germline): MGHRA, YSYEKL. Trimming took 2 bases from V and 0 from J, leaving 11 bases between them. This CDR3 comprises 16 residues. The CDR3 region is CASSQYTGYSNQPQHF. CDR3 bases: TGCGCCAGCAGCCAATACACAGGGTATAGCAATCAGCCCCAGCATTTT.

J is TRBJ2-7 and V is TRBV5-1, with TRBD1 matching over 7 bases. CDR1 and CDR2 from the germline V gene are SGHRS and YFSETQ. This CDR3 is built from 14 residues. With V trimmed by 5 bases and J by 1 base, 6 bases remained unmatched. The CDR3 bases are TGCGCCAGCAGTCCGACAGGGTGGTCCTACGAGCAGTACTTC. It yields the protein CASSPTGWSYEQYF.

This sequence joins TRBV6-1 and TRBJ1-2, with a possible D match to TRBD1 (6 bases). V was pared by 6 bases and J by 8 bases, with 19 bases between. This CDR3 is built from 14 residues. Germline values: CDR1 MNHNS, CDR2 SASEGT. The CDR3 sequence is CASSGGGHPSGYTF. The CDR3 DNA sequence: TGTGCCAGCAGCGGGGGCGGCCACCCCTCCGGCTACACCTTC.

This chain uses TRBV10-1 with TRBJ2-1, with 12 bases identical to TRBD1. The V and J ends lost 3 bases and 5 bases, in that order; junction bases with no gene match: 2. Per the germline V gene, CDR1 is WNHNN and CDR2 is SYGVQD (reference sequence). This CDR3 spans 15 amino acids. The CDR3 DNA reads TGCGCCAGCAGTGAAGGGACAGGGGGCCACAATGAGCAGTTCTTC. It yields the protein CASSEGTGGHNEQFF.

V and J are TRBV28 and TRBJ2-3, with a weak D call TRBD2 (5 bases). This CDR3 comprises 14 residues. Trimming took 2 bases from V and 4 from J, leaving 10 bases between them. Germline V gives CDR1 MDHEN, CDR2 SYDVKM. The CDR3 is CASSLTSRADTQYF. CDR3 nucleotides: TGTGCCAGCAGTTTAACTAGTAGGGCAGATACGCAGTATTTT.

The CDR3 region is CASSSHRVIEQYF. CDR3 sequence (DNA): TGTGCCAGCAGCTCTCACAGGGTAATCGAGCAGTACTTC. The V and J genes are TRBV5-6 and TRBJ2-7; tentative D call: TRBD1 (6 bases). V was cut by 3 bases and J by 6 bases, with 13 bases left in between. Germline assignment: CDR1 SGHDT and CDR2 YYEEEE. CDR3 length: 13 amino acids.

V gene TRBV19 combines with J gene TRBJ2-7, with 9 bases identical to TRBD1. CDR3 size: 15 residues. Germline V gene sequence: CDR1 LNHDA, CDR2 SQIVND (reference sequence). The ends lost 5 bases at V and 4 bases at J; junction bases unmatched: 9. CDR3 region: CASSLGTGFSYEQYF. Here the CDR3 DNA reads TGTGCCAGTAGTTTGGGGACAGGGTTTTCATACGAGCAGTACTTC.

This clone was seen only once. The chain employs TRBV5-1 and TRBJ2-5, with 12 bases matching TRBD1. This CDR3 has 15 residues. Germline V gives CDR1 SGHRS, CDR2 YFSETQ. Unmatched junction bases numbered 6, after V lost 4 bases and J lost 5 bases. The DNA for the CDR3 is TGCGCCAGCAGCGTAGGGACAGGGGGCGGGGAGACCCAGTACTTC. Its translation: CASSVGTGGGETQYF.

This clone was observed a single time. The chain has TRBV27 and TRBJ2-5; 9 bases are a match to TRBD2. The CDR3 is 13 amino acids. Germline CDR1 reads MNHEY; CDR2 reads SMNVEV (reference sequence). With 3 bases clipped from V and 5 bases from J, the junction kept 1 base outside the gene matches. The CDR3 here is CASSLLAGETQYF. The CDR3 DNA is TGTGCCAGCAGTTTGCTAGCGGGGGAGACCCAGTACTTC.

Concerning this clone itself: The identical CDR3 is also encoded by other nucleotide sequences in the sample. Here the CDR3 DNA reads TGTGCCAGTAGTGCGGGTTCCTCCTACGAGCAGTACTTC. It is translated as CASSAGSSYEQYF. The chain uses TRBV19 and TRBJ2-7; TRBD2 might be the D (5 bases). Germline-derived CDR1 and CDR2 are LNHDA and SQIVND (reference sequence). Trimming took off 5 bases at V and 0 bases at J, with 8 bases between the two ends. The CDR3 has 13 residues.

The chain couples TRBV12-2 to TRBJ2-5. TRBV12-2 is a pseudogene locus. The CDR3 has 16 amino acids. This CDR3 is CASRLVLLWIEETQYF. CDR3 in DNA: TGTGCAAGTCGCTTAGTTTTGCTGTGGATCGAAGAGACCCAGTACTTC.

The V and J genes are TRBV27 and TRBJ1-1; D ambiguous. Trimming removed 4 bases at V and 7 bases at J, with 13 bases between. The CDR3 covers 13 residues. Germline V gives CDR1 MNHEY, CDR2 SMNVEV (reference sequence). The CDR3 DNA reads TGTGCCAGCAGTTCAGTAGGGTTCGATGAAGCTTTCTTT. Protein: CASSSVGFDEAFF.

The chain couples TRBV4-1 to TRBJ2-7, with D possibly being TRBD1 or TRBD2 (5 bases each). Deletions cut 1 base from V and 4 bases from J, with 8 bases between. This CDR3 region has 13 residues. CDR1 and CDR2 from the germline V gene are MGHRA and YSYEKL. The CDR3 DNA follows: TGCGCCAGCAGCCAAGTGGGGGATTACGAGCAGTACTTC. Its protein is CASSQVGDYEQYF.

The chain combines TRBV5-1 with TRBJ2-7, with 7 bases identical to TRBD1. Germline V gives CDR1 SGHRS, CDR2 YFSETQ. The trim removed 4 bases at V and 1 base at J, leaving 11 bases unmatched. There are 16 residues in the CDR3. The DNA for the CDR3 is TGCGCCAGCAGCCCCGACAGGGCCCTGGCTTCCTACGAGCAGTACTTC. It translates to CASSPDRALASYEQYF.

The chain joins TRBV7-9 to TRBJ1-2; D not resolved. CDR3 length: 13 residues. V lost 5 bases, J lost 8 bases, and 15 bases lay in between. The V gene's germline CDR1 is SEHNR and CDR2 FQNEAQ (reference sequence). CDR3: CASSRRRTVGYTF. The CDR3 DNA reads as TGTGCCAGCAGCCGGAGAAGGACCGTCGGCTACACCTTC. Looking up the rest from reference TRBV7-9 and TRBJ1-2 gives the full variable domain: DTGVSQNPRHKITKRGQNVTFRCDPISEHNRLYWYRQTLGQGPEFLTYFQNEAQLEKSRLLSDRFSAERPKGSFSTLEIQRTEQGDSAMYLCASSRRRTVGYTFGSGTRLTVV.

The chain has TRBV28 and TRBJ2-3, with 7 bases fitting TRBD1. CDR1 is MDHEN, CDR2 SYDVKM, per germline. Trimming at V came to 5 bases and at J to 1 base, leaving 3 bases not matched to a gene. This CDR3 region has 14 residues. In nucleotides, the CDR3 is TGTGCCAGCAGTGACAGGGATGGCACAGATACGCAGTATTTT. It translates to CASSDRDGTDTQYF. Using reference TRBV28 and TRBJ2-3 for the parts outside the CDR3, the full variable domain is DVKVTQSSRYLVKRTGEKVFLECVQDMDHENMFWYRQDPGLGLRLIYFSYDVKMKEKGDIPEGYSVSREKKERFSLILESASTNQTSMYLCASSDRDGTDTQYFGPGTRLTVL.